Listed below are T cell receptor beta chains from one sample, sequenced in a study of T cell clones after liver transplantation. The repertoire was sequenced with immunoSEQ multiplex PCR; TCRdb's copy has only in-frame clones and lacks some. The sample includes 45,000 to 55,000 clones, approximately 84% of them seen just once. Sequences were derived from CD4+ T cells from blood, sampled before liver transplant. The origin of the receptors is a human donor who received a liver transplant. Both conserved end residues are part of each CDR3. D genes are given only for firm matches. Clone size is given for some rows only: seen once, a few or many times, or a class if the clone is expanded.

v_call	j_call	d_call	clone_size	cdr3_nt	cdr3_aa
TRBV28	TRBJ1-2	NA	NA	TGTGCCAGCAGTTTGTCGGGAGCGAGCGCGAGCTATGGCTACACCTTC	CASSLSGASASYGYTF
TRBV15	TRBJ2-2	NA	few	TGTGCCACCGGGTGGAACACCGGGGAGCTGTTTTTT	CATGWNTGELFF
TRBV10-3	TRBJ2-4	TRBD1	NA	TGTGCCATCTCTATAGCCGGGACAGGGGGTCAAAACATTCAGTACTTC	CAISIAGTGGQNIQYF
TRBV6-5	TRBJ1-4	NA	NA	TGTGCCAGCCGTCTGCTAGGAGGAACTAATGAAAAACTGTTTTTT	CASRLLGGTNEKLFF
TRBV5-4	TRBJ2-1	NA	NA	TGTGCCAGCACCTTGGATAAGGGTTCCTACAATGAGCAGTTCTTC	CASTLDKGSYNEQFF
TRBV7-2	TRBJ2-5	TRBD1	NA	TGTGCCAGCAGCTCCGGGGGACAGGGAATAGAGACCCAGTACTTC	CASSSGGQGIETQYF
TRBV16	TRBJ1-1	NA	NA	TGTGCCAGCAAACGGGACACTGAAGCTTTCTTT	CASKRDTEAFF
TRBV4-2	TRBJ2-7	TRBD1	NA	TGTGCCAGCAGCCAACCGGGACAGGGTAACGAGCAGTACTTC	CASSQPGQGNEQYF
TRBV7-9	TRBJ2-1	NA	NA	TGTGCCAGCAGCTTAGAGGGCGGGTACAATGAGCAGTTCTTC	CASSLEGGYNEQFF
TRBV5-1	TRBJ2-2	TRBD1	NA	TGCGCCAGCAGCCCGGAACAGGGGTTAACCGGGGAGCTGTTTTTT	CASSPEQGLTGELFF
TRBV21-1	TRBJ1-4	NA	NA	TGTGCCAGCAGCAAAAGAGACAGGGGGCGAGTTAATGAAAAACTGTTTTTT	CASSKRDRGRVNEKLFF
TRBV29-1	TRBJ2-5	NA	NA	TGCAGCGGTCTAGTGGTGGAGACCCAGTACTTC	CSGLVVETQYF
TRBV5-4	TRBJ1-2	TRBD1	once	TGTGCCAGCAGCCCGTGGGACAGGGTGAAAGCTGGCTACACCTTC	CASSPWDRVKAGYTF
TRBV4-1	TRBJ2-1	TRBD2	NA	TGCGCCAGCAGCCCGACTAGCGGGGGGTTCAGTGAGCAGTTCTTC	CASSPTSGGFSEQFF
TRBV9	TRBJ1-4	TRBD1	NA	TGTGCCAGCAGCGCGGGACAGCATAATGAAAAACTGTTTTTT	CASSAGQHNEKLFF
TRBV6-5	TRBJ2-7	NA	NA	TGTGCCAGCAGCCCAACAAGGACGGTCGTGCAGTACTTC	CASSPTRTVVQYF
TRBV18	TRBJ1-1	NA	NA	TGTGCCAGCTCACTCGCAAACACTGAAGCTTTCTTT	CASSLANTEAFF
TRBV21-1	TRBJ1-1	NA	NA	TGTGCCAGCAGCAAAGCCGCGGGAACTGAAGCTTTCTTT	CASSKAAGTEAFF
TRBV6-5	TRBJ2-5	TRBD2	NA	TGTGCCAGCAGTTCTCTAGCGGGGGCCGGGACCCAGTACTTC	CASSSLAGAGTQYF
TRBV10-3	TRBJ2-1	NA	NA	TGTGCCATCGGTCCAGGGTACAATGAGCAGTTCTTC	CAIGPGYNEQFF
TRBV18	TRBJ2-5	NA	few	TGTGCCAGCTCACCAGGGATAGGCGAGACCCAGTACTTC	CASSPGIGETQYF
TRBV6-1	TRBJ1-1	NA	NA	TGTGCCAGCAGTGACCTCTTCACTGAAGCTTTCTTT	CASSDLFTEAFF
TRBV7-3	TRBJ2-5	NA	NA	TGTGCCAGCAGCCTAAGCTCTGGCGAGTCGGAGACCCAGTACTTC	CASSLSSGESETQYF
TRBV6-5	TRBJ2-7	NA	NA	TGTGCCAGCAGTCCCTCCCCAGGACAATCTTACGAGCAGTACTTC	CASSPSPGQSYEQYF
TRBV5-1	TRBJ2-5	TRBD2	NA	TGCGCCAGCAGCTTGAGCGGACTAGCGGCCCAAGAGACCCAGTACTTC	CASSLSGLAAQETQYF
TRBV6-5	TRBJ2-7	NA	NA	TGTGCCAACAGCAACAGCTACGAGCAGTACTTC	CANSNSYEQYF